The 26 T cell receptor beta chains below all came from one sample that was sequenced in a study of T-cell memory formation after mild COVID-19. TCRdb independently ran MiXCR on the 5' RACE reads; one entry per CDR3 protein. The profile covers 200,000 or so distinct CDR3 sequences, with about 9.2% appearing a single time and 3.5% taken by the ten largest. The sample consisted of PBMCs or a T cell subset sorted from them (not recorded which). Receptors were obtained from a man aged 18 to 35 who had mild COVID-19 (a few samples of this study predate the infection). Cell type and time point are not known.

This clonotype has more than one count but fewer than ten. The chain links TRBV24-1 to TRBJ2-5; D gene unclear. CDR1 KGHDR and CDR2 SFDVKD come from the germline V gene. V lost 3 bases and J lost 5, with 12 bases in between. The CDR3 extends over 14 amino acids. DNA of the CDR3: TGTGCCACCAGTGATGGAACGATACACGAGACCCAGTACTTC. It translates to CATSDGTIHETQYF.

This clonotype has just a few counts. J is TRBJ2-3 and V is TRBV2, with D possibly matching TRBD2 (6 bases). The CDR3 is 12 amino acids. The V gene lost 6 bases and the J gene lost 6 bases, with 10 bases spanning the gap. Germline CDR1 SNHLY, CDR2 FYNNEI. The CDR3, as DNA: TGTGCCAGCAGGGTACTAGCCGATACGCAGTATTTT. As protein: CASRVLADTQYF.

This clonotype was picked up a small number of times. The chain recombines TRBV11-1 with TRBJ1-1; TRBD1 matches at 8 bases. This CDR3 is 14 amino acids long. The trim removed 5 bases at V and 5 bases at J, leaving 7 bases unmatched. Germline V gene sequence: CDR1 SGHAT, CDR2 FQDESV (reference sequence). The CDR3 protein is CASSVRQGSTEAFF. In DNA, the CDR3 is TGTGCCAGCAGCGTTAGACAGGGGTCGACTGAAGCTTTCTTT.

This clonotype was counted only a few times. The rearrangement links TRBV6-6 to TRBJ1-4; 7 positions agree with TRBD1. The CDR3 totals 14 residues. Trimming took 7 bases from V and 7 from J; bases not matched to a gene: 9. Germline CDR1 MNHNY, CDR2 SVGAGI (reference sequence). The CDR3 DNA sequence: TGTGCCAGCAACCAAAACAGGGGTAGTGAAAAACTGTTTTTT. Its protein is CASNQNRGSEKLFF.

This clonotype was found many times. The chain uses TRBV7-9 and TRBJ1-5; D may be TRBD1 (5 bases). V dropped 5 bases and J dropped 0 bases, with 14 bases sitting between them. Looked up from germline, CDR1 is SEHNR and CDR2 is FQNEAQ (reference sequence). The CDR3 is 16 amino acids. CDR3 DNA sequence: TGTGCCAGCAGCCGGGGCGGTCCGGGTAGCAATCAGCCCCAGCATTTT. Translating it yields CASSRGGPGSNQPQHF.

The table lists this clonotype with many counts. CDR3 sequence reads: CASSVVGEQFF. The CDR3 DNA is TGTGCCAGCAGCGTAGTGGGTGAGCAGTTCTTC. This rearrangement joins TRBV7-2 to TRBJ2-1; D gene uncertain. Germline CDR1 and CDR2: SGHTA and FQGNSA. The CDR3 length is 11 residues. Trimming left V 5 bases short and J 9 bases short, with 8 bases between. The whole variable domain, remainder taken from reference TRBV7-2 and TRBJ2-1, is GAGVSQSPSNKVTEKGKDVELRCDPISGHTALYWYRQSLGQGLEFLIYFQGNSAPDKSGLPSDRFSAERTGGSVSTLTIQRTQQEDSAVYLCASSVVGEQFFGPGTRLTVL.

This clonotype came up many times. The V gene is TRBV4-2, the J gene TRBJ2-7; 10 bases map to TRBD1. The length of the CDR3 is 15 residues. Germline V gene data show CDR1 as LGHNA and CDR2 as YNFKEQ. Trimming cost V 4 bases and J 2 bases; bases outside gene matches: 5. In DNA, the CDR3 is TGTGCCAGCAGCCCGTCCGGGACAGGGGCCTACGAGCAGTACTTC. It codes for CASSPSGTGAYEQYF.

This clonotype was observed a few times. The chain couples TRBV21-1 to TRBJ2-7; TRBD2 is the table's D call and was not checked against the DNA. TRBV21-1 is tagged as a pseudogene. There are 12 residues in the CDR3. CDR3 sequence reads: CASAGKTYEQYV. CDR3 DNA sequence: TGTGCCAGCGCGGGTAAAACCTACGAGCAGTACGTC.

This clonotype occurred a few times. This sequence joins TRBV29-1 and TRBJ2-1; D not resolved. CDR1 is SQVTM and CDR2 is ANQGSEA in the germline V gene. V lost 4 bases and J lost 8, with 12 bases in between. This CDR3 contains 12 residues. Here the CDR3 DNA reads TGCAGCGTTGTCCAGCCCTGGGATGAGCAGTTCTTC. Translated: CSVVQPWDEQFF.

The CDR3 bases are TGTGCCATCAGCCGACAGGTTGGGTCACCCCTCCACTTT. It is translated as CAISRQVGSPLHF. The gene calls are TRBV10-3 and TRBJ1-6, with a possible D match to TRBD1 (6 bases). The CDR3 is 13 residues long. With 6 bases removed from V and 10 bases from J, the gap between germline ends came to 13 bases. Germline-derived CDR1 and CDR2 are ENHRY and SYGVKD.

This clonotype was picked up a small number of times. J is TRBJ1-4 and V is TRBV5-1; 8 positions match TRBD1. This CDR3 region has 15 residues. Germline V gene data show CDR1 as SGHRS and CDR2 as YFSETQ. V gave up 1 base and J gave up 6 bases; unmatched junction bases: 5. The CDR3 region is CASSLRQGRHEKLFF. The CDR3 DNA sequence: TGCGCCAGCAGCTTGAGACAGGGGAGACATGAAAAACTGTTTTTT.

This clonotype appeared a few times. The chain has TRBV7-9 and TRBJ2-1; 9 positions match TRBD2. V trimming: 2 bases; J trimming: 8 bases; junction bases outside the gene matches: 13. CDR1 SEHNR and CDR2 FQNEAQ come from the germline V gene (reference sequence). The CDR3 consists of 17 residues. The CDR3 sequence is CASSLRGIAGAIHEQFF. DNA of the CDR3: TGTGCCAGCAGCTTAAGAGGTATAGCGGGGGCTATCCATGAGCAGTTCTTC.

V gene TRBV12-3 or TRBV12-4 combines with J gene TRBJ2-6, with 7 positions matching TRBD1. The V segment lost 6 bases and the J segment 0 bases; nucleotides outside the gene matches: 14. The CDR3 extends over 19 amino acids. Here the CDR3 reads CASRSTGTVIPSGANVLTF. DNA of the CDR3: TGTGCCAGCAGATCAACCGGGACAGTCATTCCCTCTGGGGCCAACGTCCTGACTTTC.

The genes are TRBV12-3 or TRBV12-4 and TRBJ2-2; no reliable D call. V was shortened by 6 bases and J by 1 base, with 15 bases between the two germline ends. CDR3 length: 16 amino acids. The CDR3, as DNA: TGTGCCAGCAGCCGGAGCAGAGCGTTGAACACCGGGGAGCTGTTTTTT. This codes for CASSRSRALNTGELFF.

This clonotype was recorded at least ten times. The V gene is TRBV7-8, the J gene TRBJ1-4; D not certain. V lost 0 bases and J lost 8, with 7 bases in between. The CDR3 length is 13 residues. Germline CDR1 is SGHVS and CDR2 is FQNEAQ. The chain's CDR3 is CASSLASSEKLFF. The CDR3 DNA follows: TGTGCCAGCAGCTTAGCGAGTAGCGAAAAACTGTTTTTT.

This clonotype was found a few times. The rearrangement joins TRBV6-6 to TRBJ1-1, with 11 bases that match TRBD1. Germline trimming cut 6 bases from V and 4 bases from J; bases unmatched to any gene: 7. Germline V lookup: CDR1 MNHNY, CDR2 SVGAGI (reference sequence). The CDR3 runs to 15 residues. CDR3 nucleotide sequence: TGTGCCAGCAGCCGTCCCGGGACAGGGGGCACTGAAGCTTTCTTT. It yields the protein CASSRPGTGGTEAFF.

The chain is built from TRBV6-5 and TRBJ2-6; no firm D call. Looked up from germline, CDR1 is MNHEY and CDR2 is SVGAGI. CDR3 length equals 17 residues. V lost 0 bases and J 0 bases, leaving 9 bases between the germline ends. CDR3 DNA: TGTGCCAGCAGTTACTCAGTAGTTTTCTCTGGGGCCAACGTCCTGACTTTC. Its protein is CASSYSVVFSGANVLTF.

The chain has TRBV5-1 and TRBJ2-7; 9 bases are a match to TRBD1. This CDR3 is 14 amino acids long. Germline lookup yields CDR1 SGHRS and CDR2 YFSETQ. Trimming took 0 bases from V and 6 from J; bases not matched to a gene: 4. The CDR3 DNA sequence: TGCGCCAGCAGCTTGGGGGGACAGGGTGGCGAGCAGTACTTC. It translates to CASSLGGQGGEQYF.

This clonotype was counted at least ten times. The J gene is TRBJ1-2, the V gene TRBV11-2; D gene ambiguous. CDR1 is SGHAT, CDR2 FQNNGV, per germline. Trimming removed 5 bases from V and 3 bases from J, with 10 bases in between. This CDR3 region has 13 residues. The CDR3 sequence is CASSQDPDYGYTF. The CDR3 DNA is TGTGCCAGCAGCCAAGACCCCGACTATGGCTACACCTTC.

This clonotype has just one count. The chain recombines TRBV24-1 with TRBJ1-2, with TRBD1 as a possible D gene (6 bases). This CDR3 spans 12 amino acids. V lost 4 bases to trimming and J lost 12 bases, with 14 bases between them. Germline V gives CDR1 KGHDR, CDR2 SFDVKD. This chain's CDR3 is CATSDPGTGHTF. The CDR3 DNA reads TGTGCCACCAGTGACCCAGGAACAGGGCACACCTTC.

This clonotype was observed a few times. The chain carries TRBV19 and TRBJ2-7, with D hard to call. CDR1 LNHDA and CDR2 SQIVND come from the germline V gene (reference sequence). Trimming cost V 9 bases and J 4 bases, with 13 bases left between them. There are 12 residues in the CDR3. The CDR3: CARKSDGYEQYV. CDR3 in DNA: TGTGCCAGGAAGAGTGACGGGTACGAGCAGTACGTC.

This clonotype was detected only a few times. V gene TRBV20-1 combines with J gene TRBJ2-1, with a possible D match to TRBD1 (6 bases). This CDR3 is 14 amino acids long. V was trimmed by 3 bases and J by 3 bases, leaving 12 bases between them. CDR1 is DFQATT, CDR2 SNEGSKA, per germline (reference sequence). CDR3 nucleotide sequence: TGCAGTGCTAGGCAGGGGTTGAGCTACAATGAGCAGTTCTTC. Its protein product is CSARQGLSYNEQFF.

J is TRBJ2-1 and V is TRBV18, with TRBD1 matching over 7 bases. Losses at the gene ends were 0 bases for V and 6 bases for J; bases not matched to a gene: 8. The CDR3 runs 16 residues. Per the germline V gene, CDR1 is KGHSH and CDR2 is LQKENI. As DNA, the CDR3 is TGTGCCAGCTCACCACCCGGGACAGTCCTAGTCAATGAGCAGTTCTTC. Translating it yields CASSPPGTVLVNEQFF.

There are many counts of this clonotype. This chain connects TRBV7-2 to TRBJ2-1; TRBD1 or TRBD2 may be the D gene (5 bases each). Germline V gene lookup returns CDR1 SGHTA and CDR2 FQGNSA. This CDR3 spans 16 amino acids. V was clipped by 6 bases and J by 9 bases, with 24 bases between them. CDR3 coding DNA: TGTGCCAGCAGTCTACCGGGACCCTACGGGGCGGGTGAGCAGTTCTTC. Translation gives CASSLPGPYGAGEQFF.

This chain connects TRBV3-1 to TRBJ2-4, with D tentatively TRBD1 (5 bases). Germline V lookup: CDR1 LGHDT, CDR2 YNNKEL (reference sequence). CDR3 length: 16 residues. The V end was cut by 4 bases, the J end by 1 base, with 14 bases between. CDR3 residues: CASSPLGLSAKNIQYF. The DNA of the CDR3 is TGTGCCAGCAGCCCCTTGGGGCTCTCGGCCAAAAACATTCAGTACTTC.

This clonotype occurred many times. The V call is TRBV12-3 or TRBV12-4, the J call TRBJ1-6, with D perhaps matching TRBD1 (5 bases). The CDR3 is 14 amino acids. V was cut by 4 bases and J by 5 bases, with 9 bases left in between. In nucleotides, the CDR3 is TGTGCCAGCAGTTACCAGGGCAATAATTCACCCCTCCACTTT. Residues: CASSYQGNNSPLHF.